Below, 28 T cell receptor beta chains from the same sample are listed, as sequenced in a study of cytomegalovirus exposure and HLA in healthy donors. The PCR made use of 60 Vbeta and 13 Jbeta primers. TCRdb keeps only in-frame clones here, not all; method: immunoSEQ multiplex PCR. The sample carries about 190,000 clones, more than 60% recorded once. Input material: PBMCs. These receptors originate from a woman in her twenties or thirties in good health and CMV-seropositive.

This clone was seen a single time. This chain connects TRBV6-4 to TRBJ2-1, with a weak D call TRBD2 (6 bases). V was clipped by 6 bases and J by 6 bases, with 21 bases between them. The CDR3 runs to 16 residues. Per the germline V gene, CDR1 is MRHNA and CDR2 is SNTAGT. CDR3 nucleotide sequence: TGTGCCAGCAGGTGTTCATTAGCGGCCCCCGGCAATGAGCAGTTCTTC. It encodes CASRCSLAAPGNEQFF.

The rearrangement uses TRBV9 and TRBJ2-1; 13 bases agree with TRBD2. Trimming took 2 bases from V and 4 from J; bases not matched to a gene: 9. Germline V lookup: CDR1 SGDLS, CDR2 YYNGEE. This CDR3 spans 18 amino acids. Here the CDR3 reads CASSVGTSGALGYNEQFF. The CDR3, as DNA: TGTGCCAGCAGCGTTGGGACTAGCGGGGCCCTAGGGTACAATGAGCAGTTCTTC. Supplemented by reference TRBV9 and TRBJ2-1, the full variable domain reads DSGVTQTPKHLITATGQRVTLRCSPRSGDLSVYWYQQSLDQGLQFLIQYYNGEERAKGNILERFSAQQFPDLHSELNLSSLELGDSALYFCASSVGTSGALGYNEQFFGPGTRLTVL.

This chain links TRBV29-1 with TRBJ1-1, with 7 bases matching TRBD1. J was trimmed by 2 bases and V by 4 bases; bases with no gene match: 7. Per germline, CDR1 SQVTM and CDR2 ANQGSEA. CDR3 size: 14 residues. CDR3 loop: CSVATGALNTEAFF. The CDR3 nucleotides read TGCAGCGTTGCAACAGGGGCTTTAAACACTGAAGCTTTCTTT.

This rearrangement joins TRBV19 to TRBJ2-7; D is possibly TRBD1 (6 bases). Trimming removed 1 base from V and 4 bases from J, with 8 bases in between. The CDR3 runs to 13 residues. Germline CDR1 and CDR2: LNHDA and SQIVND (reference sequence). The CDR3 sequence is CASSIVQGYEQYF. The CDR3 region has the DNA TGTGCCAGTAGTATAGTACAGGGTTACGAGCAGTACTTC.

The V and J genes are TRBV27 and TRBJ1-2; maybe TRBD1 (6 bases). CDR1 and CDR2 from the germline V gene are MNHEY and SMNVEV (reference sequence). V was clipped by 8 bases and J by 4 bases, with 17 bases between them. The CDR3 runs to 14 residues. The CDR3 here is CASGVTGRAYGYTF. The CDR3 nucleotides read TGTGCCAGCGGGGTTACAGGGAGGGCCTATGGCTACACCTTC.

The chain has TRBV23-1 and TRBJ1-5; maybe TRBD1 (6 bases). TRBV23-1 is designated an ORF whose function remains uncertain. V was cut by 1 base and J by 5 bases, with 9 bases left in between. The CDR3 loop spans 14 amino acids. The DNA of the CDR3 is TGCGCCAGCAGTCAATTGGGGGCCGATCAGCCCCAGCATTTT. It yields the protein CASSQLGADQPQHF.

The CDR3 DNA reads TGTGCCAGCAGCTTAATGCCGCGAGATTCACCCCTCCACTTT. Translated, it gives CASSLMPRDSPLHF. This chain uses TRBV7-2 with TRBJ1-6; D not resolved. CDR3 length: 14 amino acids. The germline V gene encodes CDR1 SGHTA and CDR2 FQGNSA. Trimming pared 2 bases from V and 8 bases from J, leaving 10 bases between.

The V call is TRBV7-2, the J call TRBJ2-2; 8 nucleotides align to TRBD1. This CDR3 has 16 amino acids. V lost 6 bases, J lost 4 bases, and 10 bases stayed unmatched. CDR1 and CDR2 from the germline V gene are SGHTA and FQGNSA. The CDR3 coding sequence is TGTGCCAGCAGTCAACCGACAGGGGTGGGCACCGGGGAGCTGTTTTTT. Its protein product is CASSQPTGVGTGELFF.

Only a few counts were recorded for this clone. The CDR3 is CASTDLRGPLRKVHNTIYF. The CDR3 nucleotides are TGCGCCAGCACCGATCTTAGAGGGCCCCTCCGGAAGGTCCATAACACCATATATTTT. V is TRBV10-2 and J is TRBJ1-3; D unresolved. This CDR3 has 19 residues. Germline CDR1 WSHSY, CDR2 SAAADI. V was pared by 7 bases and J by 7 bases, with 32 bases between.

This sequence joins TRBV30 and TRBJ2-6, with D possibly TRBD1 on 5 matching bases. Trimming pared 7 bases from V and 0 bases from J, leaving 13 bases between. Germline assignment: CDR1 GTSNPN and CDR2 SVGIG (reference sequence). CDR3 length: 15 amino acids. The CDR3 loop reads CASQGPGSGANVLTF. CDR3 DNA sequence: TGTGCCTCCCAGGGTCCAGGCTCTGGGGCCAACGTCCTGACTTTC. Using reference TRBV30 and TRBJ2-6 for the parts outside the CDR3, the full variable domain is SQTIHQWPATLVQPVGSPLSLECTVEGTSNPNLYWYRQAAGRGLQLLFYSVGIGQISSEVPQNLSASRPQDRQFILSSKKLLLSDSGFYLCASQGPGSGANVLTFGAGSRLTVL.

This chain uses TRBV5-1 with TRBJ2-3; the match to TRBD1 covers 9 bases. Germline V gene data show CDR1 as SGHRS and CDR2 as YFSETQ. With 5 bases clipped from V and 2 bases from J, the junction kept 3 bases outside the gene matches. The CDR3 consists of 14 residues. In DNA form, the CDR3 reads TGCGCCAGCAGGGGGACAGGGACCACAGATACGCAGTATTTT. It codes for CASRGTGTTDTQYF. Drawing the rest from reference TRBV5-1 and TRBJ2-3, the complete variable domain is KAGVTQTPRYLIKTRGQQVTLSCSPISGHRSVSWYQQTPGQGLQFLFEYFSETQRNKGNFPGRFSGRQFSNSRSEMNVSTLELGDSALYLCASRGTGTTDTQYFGPGTRLTVL.

The genes are TRBV11-3 and TRBJ2-1; TRBD2 is a possible D gene (6 bases). The CDR3 spans 15 residues. Germline V gene data show CDR1 as SGHNT and CDR2 as YENEEA. Trimming removed 3 bases at V and 8 bases at J, with 17 bases between. The CDR3: CASSFGTVSLHEQFF. In DNA form, the CDR3 reads TGTGCCAGCAGCTTTGGGACTGTTAGTTTGCATGAGCAGTTCTTC.

The chain has TRBV6-6 and TRBJ2-7; TRBD2 might be the D (6 bases). The CDR3 is 15 residues long. CDR1 is MNHNY and CDR2 is SVGAGI in the germline V gene (reference sequence). The V end lost 4 bases, the J end lost 0 bases, and 13 bases lay between the germline ends. CDR3 residues: CASSSPDGSSYEQYF. CDR3 nucleotide sequence: TGTGCCAGCAGTTCTCCCGACGGGAGCTCCTACGAGCAGTACTTC.

This chain joins TRBV6-4 and TRBJ2-3; D is possibly TRBD1 (6 bases). CDR1 is MRHNA, CDR2 SNTAGT, per germline. Trimming took off 0 bases at V and 5 bases at J, with 9 bases between the two ends. This CDR3 is built from 14 residues. CDR3 nucleotides: TGTGCCAGCAGTGACTCACAGGGTCTAGATACGCAGTATTTT. This encodes CASSDSQGLDTQYF.

To note about this clone: Other DNA sequences in this specimen translate into the identical CDR3. V is TRBV18 and J is TRBJ1-2; possible D gene TRBD1, 6 bases. Germline V gene lookup returns CDR1 KGHSH and CDR2 LQKENI. CDR3 length: 14 amino acids. Trimming stripped 6 bases from V and 1 base from J, with 12 bases between. The CDR3 DNA follows: TGTGCCAGCTCCCCGGGGACAAGTAACTATGGCTACACCTTC. As protein: CASSPGTSNYGYTF. Variable domain in full (rest from reference TRBV18 and TRBJ1-2): NAGVMQNPRHLVRRRGQEARLRCSPMKGHSHVYWYRQLPEEGLKFMVYLQKENIIDESGMPKERFSAEFPKEGPSILRIQQVVRGDSAAYFCASSPGTSNYGYTFGSGTRLTVV.

This chain connects TRBV6-6 to TRBJ2-4, with TRBD2 as a possible D gene (5 bases). CDR3 length: 16 amino acids. V was cut by 5 bases and J by 2 bases, with 16 bases left in between. CDR1 is MNHNY and CDR2 is SVGAGI in the germline V gene (reference sequence). The CDR3 bases are TGTGCCAGCAGTCATAAGGGAGTACTAACCAAAAACATTCAGTACTTC. Residues: CASSHKGVLTKNIQYF.

Only a few counts were recorded for this clone. V is TRBV9 and J is TRBJ2-7; 8 positions agree with TRBD1. The germline gives CDR1 SGDLS, CDR2 YYNGEE. The CDR3 has 16 amino acids. Germline trimming cut 3 bases from V and 2 bases from J; bases unmatched to any gene: 10. The DNA for the CDR3 is TGTGCCAGCAGCGCCTGGGGGACAGGCCAGCCCTACGAGCAGTACTTC. The encoded protein is CASSAWGTGQPYEQYF.

This sequence joins TRBV5-6 and TRBJ2-7; 7 bases match TRBD1. V lost 0 bases, J lost 4 bases, and 4 bases stayed unmatched. Per the germline V gene, CDR1 is SGHDT and CDR2 is YYEEEE. The CDR3 contains 14 residues. CDR3 amino acids: CASSLDRGKYEQYF. Here the CDR3 DNA reads TGTGCCAGCAGCTTGGACAGGGGAAAGTACGAGCAGTACTTC. The full variable domain, with the rest looked up from reference TRBV5-6 and TRBJ2-7, is DAGVTQSPTHLIKTRGQQVTLRCSPKSGHDTVSWYQQALGQGPQFIFQYYEEEERQRGNFPDRFSGHQFPNYSSELNVNALLLGDSALYLCASSLDRGKYEQYFGPGTRLTVT.

V and J are TRBV29-1 and TRBJ2-7, with a possible D match to TRBD1 (6 bases). Per the germline V gene, CDR1 is SQVTM and CDR2 is ANQGSEA. Deletions cut 0 bases from V and 4 bases from J, with 10 bases between. CDR3 length: 13 amino acids. The CDR3 reads CSVEEGHLYEQYF. DNA of the CDR3: TGCAGCGTTGAAGAGGGACACCTTTACGAGCAGTACTTC.

The sample holds a few counts of this clone. The chain uses TRBV6-6 and TRBJ2-3; perhaps TRBD1 as D (5 bases). The germline V and J ends were trimmed by 8 bases and 1 base, with 10 bases remaining between them. The CDR3 is 13 amino acids. Germline values: CDR1 MNHNY, CDR2 SVGAGI (reference sequence). DNA for the CDR3: TGTGCCAGCCGTGGGGCTGGCACAGATACGCAGTATTTT. This sequence encodes CASRGAGTDTQYF.

V is TRBV7-8 and J is TRBJ2-3; D unresolved. The germline V and J ends were trimmed by 0 bases and 5 bases, with 6 bases remaining between them. Germline V gives CDR1 SGHVS, CDR2 FQNEAQ. This CDR3 has 13 amino acids. The CDR3 is CASSLAAKDTQYF. The CDR3 DNA reads TGTGCCAGCAGCTTAGCGGCCAAAGATACGCAGTATTTT.

This clone was seen just once. J is TRBJ1-5 and V is TRBV18; 7 nucleotides align to TRBD1. J lost 0 bases, V lost 4 bases, and 3 bases had no gene match. The germline V gene encodes CDR1 KGHSH and CDR2 LQKENI. The CDR3 runs to 15 residues. CDR3 bases: TGTGCCAGCTCACTTACAGGGGATAGCAATCAGCCCCAGCATTTT. This codes for CASSLTGDSNQPQHF.

J is TRBJ2-3 and V is TRBV11-3; D gene ambiguous. CDR3 length: 15 residues. Germline CDR1 and CDR2: SGHNT and YENEEA. V lost 0 bases to trimming and J lost 4 bases, with 11 bases between them. Written as DNA, the CDR3 is TGTGCCAGCAGCTTAGATCTTCCCCCCTCAGATACGCAGTATTTT. This encodes CASSLDLPPSDTQYF. Variable domain in full (rest from reference TRBV11-3 and TRBJ2-3): EAGVVQSPRYKIIEKKQPVAFWCNPISGHNTLYWYLQNLGQGPELLIRYENEEAVDDSQLPKDRFSAERLKGVDSTLKIQPAELGDSAVYLCASSLDLPPSDTQYFGPGTRLTVL.

The rearrangement links TRBV28 to TRBJ1-2; TRBD1 might be the D (5 bases). V was clipped by 3 bases and J by 6 bases, with 11 bases between them. Germline V gene sequence: CDR1 MDHEN, CDR2 SYDVKM. The CDR3 length is 13 residues. CDR3 nucleotide sequence: TGTGCCAGCAGTTTTGTGCAGGGAAATGGCTACACCTTC. This codes for CASSFVQGNGYTF.

This clone occurred once. The V and J genes are TRBV7-3 and TRBJ1-1; possible D gene TRBD1, 5 bases. This CDR3 is built from 14 residues. CDR1 is SGHTA, CDR2 FQGTGA, per germline. Trimming removed 7 bases at V and 4 bases at J, with 16 bases between. The CDR3 nucleotides read TGTGCCAGCAAAATAACAGGCGACGGCACTGAAGCTTTCTTT. Translated, it gives CASKITGDGTEAFF.

As to this clone: One junction end does not reproduce the germline sequence, and a read error may be involved. This chain connects TRBV4-2 to TRBJ2-4; the match to TRBD2 covers 8 bases. This CDR3 comprises 17 residues. Germline loops: CDR1 LGHNA, CDR2 YNFKEQ. DNA for the CDR3: TGTGCCAGCAGCCAAGACAGGGTAGGACTAGCCAGAAACATTCAGTACTTC. The encoded protein is CASSQDRVGLARNIQYF.

V usage is TRBV19 and J usage is TRBJ1-5, with D perhaps matching TRBD1 (5 bases). Germline CDR1 LNHDA, CDR2 SQIVND (reference sequence). The CDR3 consists of 14 residues. V was shortened by 7 bases and J by 7 bases, with 17 bases between the two germline ends. CDR3 region: CASTQPGWMQPQHF. Here the CDR3 DNA reads TGTGCCAGTACCCAGCCAGGGTGGATGCAGCCCCAGCATTTT.

The rearrangement uses TRBV7-2 and TRBJ1-6; TRBD1 might be the D (6 bases). This CDR3 is 16 amino acids long. V was pared by 5 bases and J by 3 bases, with 14 bases between. The germline V gene has CDR1 SGHTA and CDR2 FQGNSA. In DNA, the CDR3 is TGTGCCAGCAGCGAGAGACAGGCACGCTATAATTCACCCCTCCACTTT. It translates to CASSERQARYNSPLHF.